These 14 T cell receptor beta chains came from one sample sequenced in a study of T cell changes during pregnancy in multiple sclerosis. Sequenced by immunoSEQ multiplex PCR; TCRdb stores in-frame clones only, minus some. Among roughly 60,000 clones, around 97% were seen once, and the ten largest hold approximately 2.3%. The sample was CD8+ T cells from peripheral blood mononuclear cells, taken after pregnancy. The receptors were gathered from a female donor with multiple sclerosis, enrolled in a pregnancy study.

The gene calls are TRBV5-5 and TRBJ2-3; 13 bases map to TRBD2. The CDR3 contains 16 residues. In germline, CDR1 is SGHKS, CDR2 YYEKEE (reference sequence). Trimming removed 4 bases from V and 4 bases from J; junction bases left unmatched: 6. CDR3 protein: CASSARTSGSPDTQYF. Written as DNA, the CDR3 is TGTGCCAGCAGCGCCAGGACTAGCGGGAGCCCAGATACGCAGTATTTT.

V usage is TRBV9 and J usage is TRBJ1-2; D gene unclear. The CDR3 consists of 13 residues. V was cut by 1 base and J by 13 bases, with 17 bases left in between. Per germline, CDR1 SGDLS and CDR2 YYNGEE. In DNA, the CDR3 is TGTGCCAGCAGCGTAATGCCTCCTCTCGAGGGCACCTTC. Translated, it gives CASSVMPPLEGTF. Supplemented by reference TRBV9 and TRBJ1-2, the full variable domain reads DSGVTQTPKHLITATGQRVTLRCSPRSGDLSVYWYQQSLDQGLQFLIQYYNGEERAKGNILERFSAQQFPDLHSELNLSSLELGDSALYFCASSVMPPLEGTFGSGTRLTVV.

The J gene is TRBJ1-2, the V gene TRBV7-9; 8 bases map to TRBD1. The CDR3 covers 17 residues. Germline assignment: CDR1 SEHNR and CDR2 FQNEAQ (reference sequence). V lost 0 bases and J lost 4; bases outside the gene matches: 10. The CDR3, as DNA: TGTGCCAGCAGCTTAGCCGGGACAGGTTATTTGAGCTATGGCTACACCTTC. It specifies CASSLAGTGYLSYGYTF.

V and J are TRBV19 and TRBJ2-1, with 12 positions matching TRBD2. The ends lost 9 bases at V and 6 bases at J; junction bases unmatched: 9. The CDR3 length is 15 residues. Germline lookup yields CDR1 LNHDA and CDR2 SQIVND (reference sequence). CDR3 sequence: CASQTSGRGVNEQFF. CDR3 coding DNA: TGTGCCAGCCAGACTAGCGGGAGAGGGGTCAATGAGCAGTTCTTC.

V is TRBV30 and J is TRBJ1-1; D not resolved. V shed 4 bases and J shed 3 bases, with 6 bases lying between them. Germline V gives CDR1 GTSNPN, CDR2 SVGIG (reference sequence). This CDR3 has 11 amino acids. The CDR3, as DNA: TGTGCCTGGATCGCGGACACTGAAGCTTTCTTT. This sequence encodes CAWIADTEAFF.

The genes are TRBV7-2 and TRBJ1-5; 7 nucleotides match TRBD1. V was pared by 5 bases and J by 0 bases, with 7 bases of the junction left unmatched. This CDR3 contains 16 residues. CDR1 is SGHTA, CDR2 FQGNSA, per germline. CDR3: CASSDGDSNSNQPQHF. In DNA form, the CDR3 reads TGTGCCAGCAGCGATGGGGACAGTAATAGCAATCAGCCCCAGCATTTT.

This clone was counted a single time. This CDR3 is CATSREEYEQYF. CDR3 DNA: TGTGCCACCAGCAGAGAGGAGTACGAGCAGTACTTC. The chain is built from TRBV15 and TRBJ2-7; D call uncertain. This CDR3 comprises 12 residues. CDR1 is LNHNV and CDR2 is YYDKDF in the germline V gene (reference sequence). Deletions cut 0 bases from V and 4 bases from J, with 4 bases between. Supplemented by reference TRBV15 and TRBJ2-7, the full variable domain reads DAMVIQNPRYQVTQFGKPVTLSCSQTLNHNVMYWYQQKSSQAPKLLFHYYDKDFNNEADTPDNFQSRRPNTSFCFLDIRSPGLGDTAMYLCATSREEYEQYFGPGTRLTVT.

The CDR3 spells CATSSHRTTNEKLFF. As DNA, the CDR3 is TGTGCCACCAGCAGTCACAGAACAACTAATGAAAAACTGTTTTTT. The V gene is TRBV15, the J gene TRBJ1-4; D remains ambiguous. Germline V lookup: CDR1 LNHNV, CDR2 YYDKDF (reference sequence). V was shortened by 3 bases and J by 0 bases, with 8 bases between the two germline ends. The CDR3 contains 15 residues. Using reference TRBV15 and TRBJ1-4 for the parts outside the CDR3, the full variable domain is DAMVIQNPRYQVTQFGKPVTLSCSQTLNHNVMYWYQQKSSQAPKLLFHYYDKDFNNEADTPDNFQSRRPNTSFCFLDIRSPGLGDTAMYLCATSSHRTTNEKLFFGSGTQLSVL.

The V call is TRBV28, the J call TRBJ2-5; 9 bases are a match to TRBD1. This CDR3 is built from 15 residues. Germline V lookup: CDR1 MDHEN, CDR2 SYDVKM. The V and J ends lost 7 bases and 5 bases, in that order; junction bases with no gene match: 11. CDR3 in amino acids: CASTQNRGLVETQYF. As DNA, the CDR3 is TGTGCCAGCACCCAAAACAGGGGGCTGGTCGAGACCCAGTACTTC.

In its sample, this clone was seen a few times. The chain recombines TRBV15 with TRBJ2-4, with no clear D. The V end lost 3 bases, the J end lost 0 bases, and 12 bases lay between the germline ends. This CDR3 comprises 16 residues. Looked up from germline, CDR1 is LNHNV and CDR2 is YYDKDF (reference sequence). CDR3 amino acids: CATSSTTAVAKNIQYF. The CDR3 nucleotides read TGTGCCACCAGCAGTACTACTGCGGTAGCCAAAAACATTCAGTACTTC.

The chain has TRBV7-9 and TRBJ2-4; TRBD1 agrees at 12 bases. The CDR3 is 19 amino acids. V lost 4 bases, J lost 6 bases, and 16 bases stayed unmatched. Germline CDR1 SEHNR, CDR2 FQNEAQ (reference sequence). CDR3 loop: CASSSTTTGQGALGNIQYF. CDR3 in DNA: TGTGCCAGCAGCTCAACGACCACGGGACAGGGGGCGCTAGGAAACATTCAGTACTTC.

The chain couples TRBV6-5 to TRBJ2-1; 11 positions agree with TRBD2. With 6 bases clipped from V and 10 bases from J, the junction kept 2 bases outside the gene matches. Germline V gives CDR1 MNHEY, CDR2 SVGAGI. The CDR3 is made up of 12 amino acids. As DNA, the CDR3 is TGTGCCAGCAGCCCTAGCGGGAGGGAGCAGTTCTTC. This encodes CASSPSGREQFF.

This sequence joins TRBV4-2 and TRBJ2-1; 7 bases are shared with TRBD1. Germline lookup yields CDR1 LGHNA and CDR2 YNFKEQ. With 0 bases clipped from V and 1 base from J, the junction kept 3 bases outside the gene matches. This CDR3 has 16 amino acids. The CDR3 loop reads CASSQEDRASYNEQFF. The DNA of the CDR3 is TGTGCCAGCAGCCAAGAAGACAGGGCGTCCTACAATGAGCAGTTCTTC.

This sequence joins TRBV6-5 and TRBJ2-1, with 10 bases that match TRBD2. Looked up from germline, CDR1 is MNHEY and CDR2 is SVGAGI. The CDR3 runs to 14 residues. Unmatched junction bases numbered 2, after V lost 2 bases and J lost 7 bases. CDR3 sequence: CASSYGTSANEQFF. For the CDR3, the DNA is TGTGCCAGCAGTTACGGGACTAGCGCGAATGAGCAGTTCTTC.